This T cell receptor beta chain derives from a study of blood T cell repertoires in COVID-19. Deletions cut 4 bases from V and 0 bases from J, with 10 bases between. The CDR3 is made up of 14 amino acids. CDR1 is GTSNPN, CDR2 SVGIG, per germline (reference sequence). Under the authors' procedure: Researchers report that nucleated cell counts were estimated from reference gene primer amplification. Assay: immunoSEQ multiplex PCR; the TCRdb copy retains only in-frame clones and omits some. V and J calls plus clone size are reproduced from that table; the DNA served to infer D and trimming. The table lists approximately 280,000 clones, about 82% of them singletons.

The sample taken for sequencing was peripheral blood. The chain joins TRBV30 to TRBJ1-3, with D hard to call. The receptor comes from a man over 45 with active or convalescent COVID-19. CDR3 sequence reads: CAWNARSSGNTIYF. The CDR3 DNA reads TGTGCCTGGAATGCCCGGAGCTCTGGAAACACCATATATTTT.